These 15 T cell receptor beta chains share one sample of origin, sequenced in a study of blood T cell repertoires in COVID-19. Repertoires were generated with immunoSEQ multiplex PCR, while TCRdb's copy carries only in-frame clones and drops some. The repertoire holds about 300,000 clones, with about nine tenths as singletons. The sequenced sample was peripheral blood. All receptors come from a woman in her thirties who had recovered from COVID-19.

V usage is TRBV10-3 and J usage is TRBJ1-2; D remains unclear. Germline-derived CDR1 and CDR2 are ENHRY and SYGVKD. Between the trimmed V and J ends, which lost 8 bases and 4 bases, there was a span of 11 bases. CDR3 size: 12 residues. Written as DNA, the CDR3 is TGTGCCATCTCCGGGAACCCCTATGGCTACACCTTC. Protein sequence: CAISGNPYGYTF.

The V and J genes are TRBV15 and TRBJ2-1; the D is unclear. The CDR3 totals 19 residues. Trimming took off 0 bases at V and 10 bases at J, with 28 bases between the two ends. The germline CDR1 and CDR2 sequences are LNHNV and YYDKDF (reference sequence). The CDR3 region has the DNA TGTGCCACCAGCAGAGATTTGGGTCCGGGTGTCGTCCGGCCGGAGGAGCAGTTCTTC. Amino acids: CATSRDLGPGVVRPEEQFF. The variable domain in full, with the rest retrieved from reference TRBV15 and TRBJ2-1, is DAMVIQNPRYQVTQFGKPVTLSCSQTLNHNVMYWYQQKSSQAPKLLFHYYDKDFNNEADTPDNFQSRRPNTSFCFLDIRSPGLGDTAMYLCATSRDLGPGVVRPEEQFFGPGTRLTVL.

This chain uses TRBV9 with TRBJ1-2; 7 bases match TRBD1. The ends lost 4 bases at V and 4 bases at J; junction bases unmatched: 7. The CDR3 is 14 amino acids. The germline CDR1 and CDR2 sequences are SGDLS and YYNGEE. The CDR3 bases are TGTGCCAGCAGCACCCAACAGGGGTCCTATGGCTACACCTTC. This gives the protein CASSTQQGSYGYTF.

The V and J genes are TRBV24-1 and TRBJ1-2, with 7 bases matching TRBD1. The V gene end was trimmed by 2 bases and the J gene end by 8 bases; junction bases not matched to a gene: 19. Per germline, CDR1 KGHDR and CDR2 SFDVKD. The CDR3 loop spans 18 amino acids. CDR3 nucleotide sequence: TGTGCCACCAGTGATTCCGCCGGGACAGCCTCATTATTTATGGGCTACACCTTC. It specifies CATSDSAGTASLFMGYTF.

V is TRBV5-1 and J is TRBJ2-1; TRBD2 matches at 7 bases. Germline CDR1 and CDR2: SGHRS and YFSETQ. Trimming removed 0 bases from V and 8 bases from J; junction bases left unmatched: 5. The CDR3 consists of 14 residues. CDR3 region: CASSLVAGEDEQFF. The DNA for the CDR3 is TGCGCCAGCAGCTTGGTTGCGGGGGAGGATGAGCAGTTCTTC.

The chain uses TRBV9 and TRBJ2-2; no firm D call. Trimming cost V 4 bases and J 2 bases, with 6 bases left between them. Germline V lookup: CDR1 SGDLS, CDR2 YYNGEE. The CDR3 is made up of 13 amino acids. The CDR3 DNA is TGTGCCAGCAGCTCTTTTAACACCGGGGAGCTGTTTTTT. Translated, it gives CASSSFNTGELFF.

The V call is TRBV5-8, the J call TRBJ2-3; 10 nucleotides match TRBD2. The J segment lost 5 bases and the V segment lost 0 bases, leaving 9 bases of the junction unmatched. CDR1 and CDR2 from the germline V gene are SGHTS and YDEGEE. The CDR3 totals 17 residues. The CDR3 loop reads CASSLAPSGGALDTQYF. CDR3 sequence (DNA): TGTGCCAGCAGCTTGGCCCCCAGCGGGGGGGCCTTAGATACGCAGTATTTT.

CDR3 sequence (DNA): TGTGCCAGCAGTCTAGCCGGGGAGCTGTTTTTT. Translation gives CASSLAGELFF. This chain connects TRBV28 to TRBJ2-2; D uncertain. The CDR3 sequence is 11 residues long. Germline V gene data show CDR1 as MDHEN and CDR2 as SYDVKM. V dropped 5 bases and J dropped 6 bases, with 4 bases sitting between them.

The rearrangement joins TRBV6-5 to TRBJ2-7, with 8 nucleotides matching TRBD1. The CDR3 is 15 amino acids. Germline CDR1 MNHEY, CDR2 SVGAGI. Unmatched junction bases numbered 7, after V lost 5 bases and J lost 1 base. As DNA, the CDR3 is TGTGCCAGCAGTCCAGGGGGCTCTTCATCCTACGAGCAGTACTTC. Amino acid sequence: CASSPGGSSSYEQYF.

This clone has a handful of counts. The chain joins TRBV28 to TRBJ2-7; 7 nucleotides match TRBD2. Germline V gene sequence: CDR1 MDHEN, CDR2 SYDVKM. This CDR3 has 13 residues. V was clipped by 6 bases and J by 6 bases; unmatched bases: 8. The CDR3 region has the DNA TGTGCCAGCAGGGATCCGTGGGAGGGCGAGCAGTACTTC. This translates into CASRDPWEGEQYF.

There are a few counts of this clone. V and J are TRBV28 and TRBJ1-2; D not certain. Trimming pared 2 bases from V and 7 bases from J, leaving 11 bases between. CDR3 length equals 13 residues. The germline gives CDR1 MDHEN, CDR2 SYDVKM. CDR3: CASSLDRQAGYTF. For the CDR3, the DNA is TGTGCCAGCAGTTTAGATAGGCAGGCTGGCTACACCTTC.

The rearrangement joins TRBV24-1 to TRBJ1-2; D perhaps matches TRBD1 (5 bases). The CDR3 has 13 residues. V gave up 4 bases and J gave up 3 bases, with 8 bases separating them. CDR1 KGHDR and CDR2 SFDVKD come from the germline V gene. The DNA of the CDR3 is TGTGCCACCAGTGACTTGACAGACTATGGCTACACCTTC. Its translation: CATSDLTDYGYTF.

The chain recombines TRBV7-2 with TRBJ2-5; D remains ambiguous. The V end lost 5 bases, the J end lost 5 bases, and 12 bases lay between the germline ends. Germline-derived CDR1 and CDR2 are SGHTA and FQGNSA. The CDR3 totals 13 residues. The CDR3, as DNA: TGTGCCAGCAGCCCTTCGTCCGGGGAGACCCAGTACTTC. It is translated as CASSPSSGETQYF.

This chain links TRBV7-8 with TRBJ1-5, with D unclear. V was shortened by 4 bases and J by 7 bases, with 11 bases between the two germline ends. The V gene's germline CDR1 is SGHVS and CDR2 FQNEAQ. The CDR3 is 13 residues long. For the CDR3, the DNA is TGTGCCAGCAGCTCTGACATACTCCAGCCCCAGCATTTT. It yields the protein CASSSDILQPQHF.

The DNA for the CDR3 is TGTGCCAGCAGTTACTCGAATCCCCCCGGGGGCAATCAGCCCCAGCATTTT. This sequence encodes CASSYSNPPGGNQPQHF. This chain connects TRBV6-2 or TRBV6-3 to TRBJ1-5; D uncertain. Trimming pared 0 bases from V and 2 bases from J, leaving 14 bases between. CDR1 and CDR2 (germline): MNHEY, SVGEGT. The CDR3 contains 17 residues.